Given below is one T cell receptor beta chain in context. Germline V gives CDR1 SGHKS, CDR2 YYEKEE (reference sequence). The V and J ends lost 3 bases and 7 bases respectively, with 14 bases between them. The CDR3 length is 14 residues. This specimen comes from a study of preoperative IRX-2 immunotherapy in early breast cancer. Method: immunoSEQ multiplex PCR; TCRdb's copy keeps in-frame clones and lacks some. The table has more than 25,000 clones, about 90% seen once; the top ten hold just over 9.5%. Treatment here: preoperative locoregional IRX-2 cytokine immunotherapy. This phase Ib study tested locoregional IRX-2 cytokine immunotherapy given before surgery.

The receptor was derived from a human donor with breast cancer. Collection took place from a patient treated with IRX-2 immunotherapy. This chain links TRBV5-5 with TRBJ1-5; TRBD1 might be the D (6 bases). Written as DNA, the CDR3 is TGTGCCAGCAGCTACACAGGGATAGGGCAGCCCCAGCATTTT. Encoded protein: CASSYTGIGQPQHF.